This T cell receptor (beta chain) comes out of a study of blood T cell repertoires in COVID-19. Study in general: The samples span acute and convalescent COVID-19 from the United States, Italy and Spain. From T cells, B-cell-depleted T cells, or PBMCs came the material, which was cDNA or gDNA.

Original handling: Estimates of nucleated cell counts were drawn from the amplification of reference gene primers. Method: immunoSEQ multiplex PCR; TCRdb's copy keeps in-frame clones and lacks some. V and J calls and clone size are copied from that table; D and trimming were computed from the DNA. The profile shows some 120,000 clones, under 85% of them singletons. Trimming removed 5 bases at V and 1 base at J, with 9 bases between. Looked up from germline, CDR1 is SGHKS and CDR2 is YYEKEE (reference sequence). The CDR3 extends over 13 amino acids. Sequences were obtained from peripheral blood. The chain has TRBV5-5 and TRBJ1-1, with D maybe TRBD1 (5 bases). The source of this sequence is an older woman with acute or convalescent COVID-19. In DNA form, the CDR3 reads TGTGCCAGCAGTCCTCAGGGGAACACTGAAGCTTTCTTT. Amino acid sequence: CASSPQGNTEAFF.